This T cell receptor (beta chain) is from a study of siplizumab effects on memory and regulatory T cells. General study findings and limits: Where siplizumab was present, mappable alloreactive CD4+ clones averaged roughly 72% Treg-derived, compared with 26.9% in controls. About 75-96% of proliferating CD4+ or CD8+ clones had no assignable naive or memory phenotype. Naive T cells were seen as more diverse than memory cells and as major alloresponse contributors.

Assay: immunoSEQ multiplex PCR; the TCRdb copy retains only in-frame clones and omits some. The sample has some 100,000 clones; more than 95% are singletons. A few pairs of donors had their unstimulated naive, memory, effector memory and TEMRA subsets sequenced. V was pared by 7 bases and J by 4 bases, with 13 bases between. The germline V gene has CDR1 MDHEN and CDR2 SYDVKM. The CDR3 totals 14 residues. A remark on this clone: Its antigen is as yet unknown.

The sample comprised naive CD4+ T cells sorted from blood. This receptor was identified in a human donor in good health. The V call is TRBV28, the J call TRBJ1-4, with D possibly matching TRBD1 (5 bases). The CDR3 sequence is CASIDSRNNEKLFF. DNA of the CDR3: TGTGCCAGCATCGACAGCAGAAATAATGAAAAACTGTTTTTT.